The rows below give T cell receptor beta chains drawn from one sample of a study of T-cell memory formation after mild COVID-19. TCRdb processed the 5' RACE reads anew with MiXCR; each CDR3 protein has one entry. The table has tens of thousands of distinct CDR3 sequences, approximately 9% seen once; the top ten hold approximately 10%. The sequenced sample was PBMCs or a T cell subset sorted from them (not recorded which). These receptors were obtained from an adult woman who had mild COVID-19 (a few samples of this study predate the infection). Cell type and time point are not known. Each CDR3 is given with its conserved first and last residue. The order of the fields is clone size, J gene, D gene, V gene, CDR3 DNA, CDR3 protein. The D gene is left open where the match is weak. Expanded clones are given a class, and other clones once, few, many or no size at all.

abundance: NA
j_gene: TRBJ1-3
d_gene: NA
v_gene: TRBV19
CDR3nt: TGTGCCAGTAGCCTTGGTACCTCCTTTGCAAACACCATATATTTT
CDR3aa: CASSLGTSFANTIYF

abundance: NA
j_gene: TRBJ2-3
d_gene: NA
v_gene: TRBV9
CDR3nt: TGTGCCAGCAGCGTAGCGGGCGGGGTGACAGATACGCAGTATTTT
CDR3aa: CASSVAGGVTDTQYF

abundance: few
j_gene: TRBJ1-2
d_gene: NA
v_gene: TRBV20-1
CDR3nt: TGCAGTGCTATATGGGGGTCCAGGGGTGGCTACACCTTC
CDR3aa: CSAIWGSRGGYTF

abundance: few
j_gene: TRBJ1-1
d_gene: NA
v_gene: TRBV5-1
CDR3nt: TGCGCCAGCAGCCGGGACCTGAAAAAGAACACTGAAGCTTTCTTT
CDR3aa: CASSRDLKKNTEAFF

abundance: NA
j_gene: TRBJ1-5
d_gene: TRBD1
v_gene: TRBV20-1
CDR3nt: TGCAGTGCTAGCGCCCAGGGACAGGGGGCTGGCAATCAGCCCCAGCATTTT
CDR3aa: CSASAQGQGAGNQPQHF

abundance: NA
j_gene: TRBJ1-5
d_gene: NA
v_gene: TRBV30
CDR3nt: TGTGCCTGGAGTGACGGATTTAATCAGCCCCAGCATTTT
CDR3aa: CAWSDGFNQPQHF

abundance: few
j_gene: TRBJ2-1
d_gene: NA
v_gene: TRBV24-1
CDR3nt: TGTGCCACCAGTGATCAGGACCTAACCGTCCATGAGCAGTTCTTC
CDR3aa: CATSDQDLTVHEQFF

abundance: many
j_gene: TRBJ2-5
d_gene: NA
v_gene: TRBV10-3
CDR3nt: TGTGCCATCAGTGGGTGGGGCCAGGAGACCCAGTACTTC
CDR3aa: CAISGWGQETQYF

abundance: few
j_gene: TRBJ2-7
d_gene: TRBD2
v_gene: TRBV5-1
CDR3nt: TGCGCCAGCAGCTTGGGCAGCGGGGGACATTCAATGGAGCAGTACTTC
CDR3aa: CASSLGSGGHSMEQYF

abundance: many
j_gene: TRBJ2-2
d_gene: NA
v_gene: TRBV25-1
CDR3nt: TGTGCCAGCGCTCGCAGAGGGGAGGCCGGGGAGCTGTTTTTT
CDR3aa: CASARRGEAGELFF

abundance: NA
j_gene: TRBJ2-7
d_gene: NA
v_gene: TRBV7-9
CDR3nt: TGTGCCAGCAGCTCCTGGGACCGAAGCTGGGAGCAGTACTTC
CDR3aa: CASSSWDRSWEQYF

abundance: NA
j_gene: TRBJ1-5
d_gene: TRBD1
v_gene: TRBV6-1
CDR3nt: TGTGCCAGCACGATCGGACAGGGTTCCAATCAGCCCCAGCATTTT
CDR3aa: CASTIGQGSNQPQHF

abundance: few
j_gene: TRBJ2-4
d_gene: TRBD2
v_gene: TRBV14
CDR3nt: TGTGCCAGCAGCCGGAGCGGGGGGGGAAACATTCAGTACTTC
CDR3aa: CASSRSGGGNIQYF

abundance: many
j_gene: TRBJ2-7
d_gene: TRBD2
v_gene: TRBV20-1
CDR3nt: TGCAGTGCTAGAGCCGGGACTAGCCTCTCCGAGCAGTACTTC
CDR3aa: CSARAGTSLSEQYF

abundance: NA
j_gene: TRBJ1-1
d_gene: NA
v_gene: TRBV3-1
CDR3nt: TGTGCCAGCAGCCAAGTACAGGGACACACTGAAGCTTTCTTT
CDR3aa: CASSQVQGHTEAFF

abundance: few
j_gene: TRBJ2-5
d_gene: NA
v_gene: TRBV9
CDR3nt: TGTGCCAGCAGCGTCAAGTACCAAGAGACCCAGTACTTC
CDR3aa: CASSVKYQETQYF

abundance: many
j_gene: TRBJ1-5
d_gene: NA
v_gene: TRBV7-8
CDR3nt: TGTGCCAGCAGCGCGATATCGAATAGCAATCAGCCCCAGCATTTT
CDR3aa: CASSAISNSNQPQHF

abundance: NA
j_gene: TRBJ2-1
d_gene: TRBD2
v_gene: TRBV14
CDR3nt: TGTGCCAGCAGCCAAGCATCGACTAGCGGAAATGAGCAGTTCTTC
CDR3aa: CASSQASTSGNEQFF

abundance: medium-sized
j_gene: TRBJ1-1
d_gene: TRBD1
v_gene: TRBV6-5
CDR3nt: TGTGCCAGCAGATACCAGGGGGGGACTGAAGCTTTCTTT
CDR3aa: CASRYQGGTEAFF

abundance: NA
j_gene: TRBJ1-2
d_gene: TRBD1
v_gene: TRBV7-8
CDR3nt: TGTGCCAGCAGGTCGCTCGGGACAGGGGGTAATGGCTACACCTTC
CDR3aa: CASRSLGTGGNGYTF

abundance: many
j_gene: TRBJ2-1
d_gene: NA
v_gene: TRBV5-1
CDR3nt: TGCGCCAGCAGCTTCGAGCCCTCTGCAGGCAATGAGCAGTTCTTC
CDR3aa: CASSFEPSAGNEQFF

abundance: NA
j_gene: TRBJ2-2
d_gene: NA
v_gene: TRBV7-3
CDR3nt: TGTGCCAGCAGCTTTCACAACTCGGAGCTGTTTTTT
CDR3aa: CASSFHNSELFF

abundance: few
j_gene: TRBJ2-2
d_gene: NA
v_gene: TRBV4-1
CDR3nt: TGCGCCAGCAGCCAGCCTTGGGGTAAAATCGGGGAGCTGTTTTTT
CDR3aa: CASSQPWGKIGELFF

abundance: NA
j_gene: TRBJ2-1
d_gene: TRBD1
v_gene: TRBV20-1
CDR3nt: TGCAGTGTCCCGGGACAGGGGTACAATGAGCAGTTCTTC
CDR3aa: CSVPGQGYNEQFF

abundance: few
j_gene: TRBJ2-1
d_gene: NA
v_gene: TRBV11-1
CDR3nt: TGTGCCAGCAGCCAGGACGGTTACAATGAGCAGTTCTTC
CDR3aa: CASSQDGYNEQFF

abundance: NA
j_gene: TRBJ1-5
d_gene: NA
v_gene: TRBV7-9
CDR3nt: TGTGCCAGCAGCTTCGGGGGTCTCCAGCCCCAGCATTTT
CDR3aa: CASSFGGLQPQHF

abundance: few
j_gene: TRBJ1-1
d_gene: NA
v_gene: TRBV7-9
CDR3nt: TGTGCCAGCAGCTCTACCGGGACCGAAGCTTTCTTT
CDR3aa: CASSSTGTEAFF

abundance: NA
j_gene: TRBJ2-5
d_gene: TRBD2
v_gene: TRBV12-3/TRBV12-4
CDR3nt: TGTGCCAGCAGGATCACTAGCGGAGAGACCCAGTACTTC
CDR3aa: CASRITSGETQYF

abundance: many
j_gene: TRBJ2-3
d_gene: TRBD1
v_gene: TRBV4-3
CDR3nt: TGCGCCAGCAGCCAGGAAAGAACAGGGGGAGTCGATACGCAGTATTTT
CDR3aa: CASSQERTGGVDTQYF

abundance: NA
j_gene: TRBJ2-3
d_gene: TRBD2
v_gene: TRBV3-1
CDR3nt: TGTGCCAGCAGCCAAGATGAGGCTAGCGGGAGTTCGAGCACAGATACGCAGTATTTT
CDR3aa: CASSQDEASGSSSTDTQYF

abundance: many
j_gene: TRBJ2-1
d_gene: NA
v_gene: TRBV7-2
CDR3nt: TGTGCCAGCAGCTTAGAGCCGGGAGCCCACAATGAGCAGTTCTTC
CDR3aa: CASSLEPGAHNEQFF

abundance: many
j_gene: TRBJ2-5
d_gene: NA
v_gene: TRBV15
CDR3nt: TGTGCCACCAGCAGACAAAATGGGGAAGAGACCCAGTACTTC
CDR3aa: CATSRQNGEETQYF

abundance: many
j_gene: TRBJ2-1
d_gene: NA
v_gene: TRBV6-5
CDR3nt: TGTGCCAGCAGTGAAGACTTCGCGGGGAGCTCCTACAATGAGCAGTTCTTC
CDR3aa: CASSEDFAGSSYNEQFF

abundance: NA
j_gene: TRBJ1-1
d_gene: NA
v_gene: TRBV3-1
CDR3nt: TGTGCCAGCAGCCAAATGAGGAACACTGAAGCTTTCTTT
CDR3aa: CASSQMRNTEAFF

abundance: many
j_gene: TRBJ2-1
d_gene: NA
v_gene: TRBV4-3
CDR3nt: TGCGCCAGCAGCCAAGACGCCTCCAAGAGCTCCTACAATGAGCAGTTCTTC
CDR3aa: CASSQDASKSSYNEQFF

abundance: NA
j_gene: TRBJ1-2
d_gene: NA
v_gene: TRBV5-5
CDR3nt: TGTGCCAGCACCCGCGGGGGAAGCAACTATGGCTACACCTTC
CDR3aa: CASTRGGSNYGYTF

abundance: few
j_gene: TRBJ2-1
d_gene: TRBD1
v_gene: TRBV24-1
CDR3nt: TGTGCCACCAGTGATTTCGTTACAGGGGATTTGAATGAGCAGTTCTTC
CDR3aa: CATSDFVTGDLNEQFF

abundance: NA
j_gene: TRBJ1-2
d_gene: TRBD1
v_gene: TRBV20-1
CDR3nt: TGCAGTGGCATCCCCACAGGGGCCTTCTATGGCTACACCTTC
CDR3aa: CSGIPTGAFYGYTF

abundance: few
j_gene: TRBJ2-7
d_gene: NA
v_gene: TRBV5-1
CDR3nt: TGCGCCAGCAGCTTGTCCCCGACTGGGGTCGCTGCCTACGAGCAGTACTTC
CDR3aa: CASSLSPTGVAAYEQYF

abundance: NA
j_gene: TRBJ2-3
d_gene: TRBD1
v_gene: TRBV20-1
CDR3nt: TGCAGTGCGGGAGGGACAGGGGGCTTTGTAGATACGCAGTATTTT
CDR3aa: CSAGGTGGFVDTQYF

abundance: NA
j_gene: TRBJ2-7
d_gene: NA
v_gene: TRBV4-2
CDR3nt: TGTGCCAGCAGCCAAGATGGGCGGCTCGGCAAGCAGTACTTC
CDR3aa: CASSQDGRLGKQYF

abundance: many
j_gene: TRBJ2-1
d_gene: NA
v_gene: TRBV4-1
CDR3nt: TGCGCCAGCAGCCAAGTCCATGGTGCCAATGAGCAGTTCTTC
CDR3aa: CASSQVHGANEQFF

abundance: few
j_gene: TRBJ1-3
d_gene: NA
v_gene: TRBV5-1
CDR3nt: TGCGCCAGCAGCTTGGGGCCGGACGCTGGAAACACCATATATTTT
CDR3aa: CASSLGPDAGNTIYF

abundance: NA
j_gene: TRBJ2-1
d_gene: NA
v_gene: TRBV19
CDR3nt: TGTGCCAGTAGTACCCCCAAGGGTATATCTGATGAGCAGTTCTTC
CDR3aa: CASSTPKGISDEQFF

abundance: NA
j_gene: TRBJ2-2
d_gene: TRBD2
v_gene: TRBV4-2
CDR3nt: TGTGCCAGCAGCCAACCCGGGACTAGCGGCAACACCGGGGAGCTGTTTTTT
CDR3aa: CASSQPGTSGNTGELFF

abundance: few
j_gene: TRBJ2-3
d_gene: TRBD2
v_gene: TRBV12-3/TRBV12-4
CDR3nt: TGTGCCAGCAGTTTTTACGGGGGGGCGACAGATACGCAGTATTTT
CDR3aa: CASSFYGGATDTQYF

abundance: few
j_gene: TRBJ2-1
d_gene: NA
v_gene: TRBV29-1
CDR3nt: TGCAGCGTTGACCCCGTGGACACGTACAATGAGCAGTTCTTC
CDR3aa: CSVDPVDTYNEQFF

abundance: few
j_gene: TRBJ2-2
d_gene: NA
v_gene: TRBV7-3
CDR3nt: TGTGCCAGCAGCCCCGCGTCGGGGCGTAGGACCGGGGAGCTGTTTTTT
CDR3aa: CASSPASGRRTGELFF

abundance: few
j_gene: TRBJ1-5
d_gene: NA
v_gene: TRBV20-1
CDR3nt: TGCAGTGCTAGCGGGGGTATGGGCAATCAGCCCCAGCATTTT
CDR3aa: CSASGGMGNQPQHF

abundance: few
j_gene: TRBJ1-2
d_gene: NA
v_gene: TRBV6-1
CDR3nt: TGTGCCAGCAGTGGAAACAACTATGGCTACACCTTC
CDR3aa: CASSGNNYGYTF

abundance: many
j_gene: TRBJ2-1
d_gene: TRBD1
v_gene: TRBV2
CDR3nt: TGTGCCAGCAGTCGACAGGGGACTGAGCAGTTCTTC
CDR3aa: CASSRQGTEQFF

abundance: NA
j_gene: TRBJ2-5
d_gene: TRBD2
v_gene: TRBV12-3/TRBV12-4
CDR3nt: TGTGCCAGCTTGGCTAGCGGGGGGGCGAGTGGGACCCAGTACTTC
CDR3aa: CASLASGGASGTQYF

abundance: many
j_gene: TRBJ2-1
d_gene: TRBD2
v_gene: TRBV7-9
CDR3nt: TGTGCCAGCAGCTTAGTCCCTAGCGGCAGTGAGCAGTTCTTC
CDR3aa: CASSLVPSGSEQFF

abundance: NA
j_gene: TRBJ1-5
d_gene: NA
v_gene: TRBV3-1
CDR3nt: TGTGCCAGCAGCCAAGAGATTGCTCAGCCCCAGCATTTT
CDR3aa: CASSQEIAQPQHF

abundance: few
j_gene: TRBJ2-7
d_gene: NA
v_gene: TRBV11-2
CDR3nt: TGTGCCAGCAGCTTGGATATACAACTGGGACGGTCCGAGCAGTACTTC
CDR3aa: CASSLDIQLGRSEQYF

abundance: NA
j_gene: TRBJ2-7
d_gene: NA
v_gene: TRBV25-1
CDR3nt: TGTGCCAGCAGTGAGGGGCTGCTACCGTACTTC
CDR3aa: CASSEGLLPYF

abundance: medium-sized
j_gene: TRBJ2-5
d_gene: TRBD2
v_gene: TRBV7-2
CDR3nt: TGTGCCAGCAGCTACGGGACTAGCCGAGAGACCCAGTACTTC
CDR3aa: CASSYGTSRETQYF

abundance: NA
j_gene: TRBJ2-1
d_gene: TRBD1
v_gene: TRBV19
CDR3nt: TGTGCCAGTAGTAAGGGACAGGGGCTTGACAATGAGCAGTTCTTC
CDR3aa: CASSKGQGLDNEQFF

abundance: NA
j_gene: TRBJ1-1
d_gene: NA
v_gene: TRBV29-1
CDR3nt: TGCAGGATCTTCACGAACACTGAAGCTTTCTTT
CDR3aa: CRIFTNTEAFF

abundance: NA
j_gene: TRBJ1-3
d_gene: NA
v_gene: TRBV30
CDR3nt: TGTGCCTCGAACCGGGGGTTCTCTGGAAACACCATATATTTT
CDR3aa: CASNRGFSGNTIYF